This TCR beta chain is from a study of CD8 T cells in Susac syndrome. It was with random hexamers that 0.5 to 1 ug RNA was reverse transcribed. Amplification of TCR beta CDR3 was carried out by immunoSEQ multiplex PCR, which covered 54 Vbeta and 13 Jbeta segments. One entry per CDR3 protein, called by TCRdb with MiXCR from the immunoSEQ multiplex PCR reads. This table holds 200,000 to 250,000 distinct CDR3 sequences, roughly 96% found once. Study-wide results and caveats: By the study's own acknowledgment, its TCR sequencing and HLA analysis included relatively few individuals.

TEMRA cells underwent FACS enrichment and CD8+ and CD4+ T cells underwent negative isolation. With respect to this clonotype: Its antigen is not identified.

This receptor was identified in a human donor with multiple sclerosis. The sequenced sample consisted of CD4+ T cells from PBMCs.

The CDR3 protein is CASRASGPAGGTQYF. CDR3 DNA sequence: TGTGCCAGCAGGGCAAGCGGCCCAGCCGGAGGTACGCAGTATTTT. V usage is TRBV28 and J usage is TRBJ2-3; D perhaps matches TRBD2 (5 bases). The CDR3 spans 15 residues. V shed 6 bases and J shed 8 bases, with 21 bases lying between them. CDR1 and CDR2 from the germline V gene are MDHEN and SYDVKM.